This T cell receptor (beta chain) derives from a study of blood T cells in healthy people across ages. A second PCR of 7 to 11 cycles used a sample-barcoded 5' primer and a J-beta primer mix. TCRdb recomputed calls from the 5' RACE reads with MiXCR, one row per CDR3 protein. The data show over 950,000 distinct CDR3 sequences, 51% seen once. Investigators took about 9.2 milliliters of peripheral blood from every donor. Per sample, extraction of total RNA gave at least 6 micrograms in every case. Whole-study results and caveats: Donor CMV infection status was unknown, possibly confounding age-related changes in expanded clonotypes. Getting older went along with TCR beta diversity per million T cells dropping roughly linearly.

For this clonotype: Its antigen is unknown.

Germline loops: CDR1 SQVTM, CDR2 ANQGSEA. This CDR3 is 13 amino acids long. The sequencing sample was made of blood. This TCR came from an older woman in good health. The rearrangement links TRBV29-1 to TRBJ2-5; TRBD2 matches 7 bases. The CDR3 nucleotides read TGCGGCGGGGGAGGAGGGCAGTTGGAGACCCAGTACTTC. This sequence encodes CGGGGGQLETQYF.